The text below deals with one T cell receptor beta chain. Its antigen remains unidentified. This CDR3 is built from 18 residues. Germline V CDR1 and CDR2: SGHTA, FQGNSA. The ends were cut back, 1 base at V and 8 bases at J, with 26 bases in the middle. This sample was included in a study of Ad26.COV2.S vaccination and SARS-CoV-2 variants. Study-level points and caveats: Greater spike-specific TCR breadth was seen in vaccine recipients than in placebo recipients.

Treatment described: 15 to 20 received Ad26.COV2.S at low or high dose, single or two shots; about 5 received placebo; per-sample allocation not given. The samples date from day 63 after the first vaccine or placebo injection. Produced via immunoSEQ multiplex PCR; TCRdb's table is partial and in-frame only. Here the sample spans 300,000 to 350,000 clones, 65% to 90% being singletons. The gene calls are TRBV7-2 and TRBJ1-2; tentative D call: TRBD1 (6 bases). The clonotype was recovered from a person aged 18-60 years who received the Ad26.COV2.S COVID-19 vaccine or a placebo. This specimen consisted of peripheral blood, obtained in a trial of Ad26.COV2.S vaccine versus placebo. CDR3: CASSLGIVGGGKGKGYTF. The CDR3 DNA reads TGTGCCAGCAGCTTAGGGATAGTAGGGGGGGGTAAGGGTAAGGGCTACACCTTC.